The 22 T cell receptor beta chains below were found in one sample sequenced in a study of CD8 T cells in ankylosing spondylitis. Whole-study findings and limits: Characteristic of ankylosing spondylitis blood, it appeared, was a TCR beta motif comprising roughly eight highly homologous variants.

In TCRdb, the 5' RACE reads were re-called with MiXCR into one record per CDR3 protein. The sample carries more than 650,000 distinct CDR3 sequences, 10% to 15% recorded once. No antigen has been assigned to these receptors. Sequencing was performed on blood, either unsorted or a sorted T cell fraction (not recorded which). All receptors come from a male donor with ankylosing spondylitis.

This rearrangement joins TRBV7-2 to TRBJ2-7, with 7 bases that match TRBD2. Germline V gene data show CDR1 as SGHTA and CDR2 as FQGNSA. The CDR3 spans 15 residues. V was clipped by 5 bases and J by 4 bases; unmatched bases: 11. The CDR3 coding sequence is TGTGCCAGCAGCCCCAGCGCTAGCGGCCGATACGAGCAGTACTTC. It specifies CASSPSASGRYEQYF.

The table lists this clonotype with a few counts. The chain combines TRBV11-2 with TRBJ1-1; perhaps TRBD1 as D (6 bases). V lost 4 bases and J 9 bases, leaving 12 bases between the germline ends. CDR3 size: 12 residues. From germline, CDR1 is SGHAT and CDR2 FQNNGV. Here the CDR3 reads CASSSTGLKAFF. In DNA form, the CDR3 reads TGTGCCAGCAGCTCGACAGGATTAAAAGCTTTCTTT.

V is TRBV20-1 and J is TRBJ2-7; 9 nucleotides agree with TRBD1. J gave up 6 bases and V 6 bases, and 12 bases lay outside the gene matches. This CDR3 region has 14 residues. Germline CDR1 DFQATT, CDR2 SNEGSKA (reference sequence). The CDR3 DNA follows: TGCAGTGCCAGAACCGGGACAGGGACTGGCGAGCAGTACTTC. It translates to CSARTGTGTGEQYF.

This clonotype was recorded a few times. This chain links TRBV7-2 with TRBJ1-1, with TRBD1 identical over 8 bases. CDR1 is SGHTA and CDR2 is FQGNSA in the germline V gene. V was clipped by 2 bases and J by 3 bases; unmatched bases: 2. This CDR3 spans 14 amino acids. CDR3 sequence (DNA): TGTGCCAGCAGCTTAATGGGACAGGACACTGAAGCTTTCTTT. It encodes CASSLMGQDTEAFF.

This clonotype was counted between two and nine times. CDR3 DNA: TGTGCCAGTAGTATAGACAGAGATCAGCCCCAGCATTTT. Its translation: CASSIDRDQPQHF. The chain couples TRBV19 to TRBJ1-5, with no clear D. The germline gives CDR1 LNHDA, CDR2 SQIVND (reference sequence). Trimming removed 0 bases from V and 5 bases from J, with 5 bases in between. The CDR3 totals 13 residues.

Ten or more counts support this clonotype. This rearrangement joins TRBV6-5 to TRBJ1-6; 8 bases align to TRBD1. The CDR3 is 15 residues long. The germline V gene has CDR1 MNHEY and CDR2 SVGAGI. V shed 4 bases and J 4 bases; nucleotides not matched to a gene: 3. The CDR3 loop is CASSSGQVYNSPLHF. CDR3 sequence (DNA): TGTGCCAGCAGTTCGGGACAGGTTTATAATTCACCCCTCCACTTT.

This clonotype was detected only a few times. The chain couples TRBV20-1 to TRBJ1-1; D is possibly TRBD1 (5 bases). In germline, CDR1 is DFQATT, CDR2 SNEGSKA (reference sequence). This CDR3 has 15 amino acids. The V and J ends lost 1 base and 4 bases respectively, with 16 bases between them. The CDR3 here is CSARVLGAGVTEAFF. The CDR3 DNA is TGCAGTGCTAGAGTTCTTGGGGCCGGGGTCACTGAAGCTTTCTTT.

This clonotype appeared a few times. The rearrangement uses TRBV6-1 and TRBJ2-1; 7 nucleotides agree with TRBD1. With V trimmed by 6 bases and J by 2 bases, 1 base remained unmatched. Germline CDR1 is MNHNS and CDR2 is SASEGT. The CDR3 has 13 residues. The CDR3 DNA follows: TGTGCCAGCAGAGACAGGGCCTACAATGAGCAGTTCTTC. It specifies CASRDRAYNEQFF.

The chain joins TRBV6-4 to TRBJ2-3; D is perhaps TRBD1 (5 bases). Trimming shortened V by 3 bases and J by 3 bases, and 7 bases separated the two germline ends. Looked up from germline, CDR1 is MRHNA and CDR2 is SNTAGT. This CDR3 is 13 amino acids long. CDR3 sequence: CASSERQTDTQYF. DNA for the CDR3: TGTGCCAGCAGTGAGAGACAGACAGATACGCAGTATTTT.

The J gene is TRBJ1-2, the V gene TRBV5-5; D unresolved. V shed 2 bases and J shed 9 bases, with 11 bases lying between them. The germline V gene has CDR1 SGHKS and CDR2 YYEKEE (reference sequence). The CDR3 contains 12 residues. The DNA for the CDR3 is TGTGCCAGCAGCTTTTCGTGGATCCGCTACACCTTC. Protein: CASSFSWIRYTF.

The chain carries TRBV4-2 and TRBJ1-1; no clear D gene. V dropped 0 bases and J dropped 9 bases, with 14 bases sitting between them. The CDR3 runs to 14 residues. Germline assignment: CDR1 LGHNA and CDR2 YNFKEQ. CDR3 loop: CASSQDRSLAKAFF. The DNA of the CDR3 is TGTGCCAGCAGCCAAGATCGTTCCCTTGCCAAAGCTTTCTTT.

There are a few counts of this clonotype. For the CDR3, the DNA is TGTGCCAGCAGCTTAGAGGAAGGGGGCCCCTCCTACGAGCAGTACTTC. Translated: CASSLEEGGPSYEQYF. The chain recombines TRBV7-8 with TRBJ2-7; 7 bases fit TRBD1. Germline V gene data show CDR1 as SGHVS and CDR2 as FQNEAQ. The CDR3 totals 16 residues. The trim removed 1 base at V and 0 bases at J, leaving 6 bases unmatched.

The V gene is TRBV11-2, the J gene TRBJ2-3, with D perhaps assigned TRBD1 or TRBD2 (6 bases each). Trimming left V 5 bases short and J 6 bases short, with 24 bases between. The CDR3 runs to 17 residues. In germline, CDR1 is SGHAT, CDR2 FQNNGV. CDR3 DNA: TGTGCCAGCAGCGCAACCAAGGGGGGACGCCAAGGGGATACGCAGTATTTT. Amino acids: CASSATKGGRQGDTQYF. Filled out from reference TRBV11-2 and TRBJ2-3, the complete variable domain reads EAGVAQSPRYKIIEKRQSVAFWCNPISGHATLYWYQQILGQGPKLLIQFQNNGVVDDSQLPKDRFSAERLKGVDSTLKIQPAKLEDSAVYLCASSATKGGRQGDTQYFGPGTRLTVL.

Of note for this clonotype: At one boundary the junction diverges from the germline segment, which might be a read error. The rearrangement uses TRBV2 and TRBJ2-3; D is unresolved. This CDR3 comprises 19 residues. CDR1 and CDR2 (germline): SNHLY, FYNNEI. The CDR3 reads CTSSFEIARFGPSTDTQYF. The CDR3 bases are TGTACCAGCAGTTTTGAGATTGCGAGGTTCGGTCCCTCCACAGATACGCAGTATTTT.

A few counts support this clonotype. The CDR3: CASSFSGITSYEQYF. The CDR3 bases are TGTGCCAGCAGCTTTAGCGGGATCACCTCCTACGAGCAGTACTTC. The chain combines TRBV7-2 with TRBJ2-7; 8 positions agree with TRBD2. Germline V gives CDR1 SGHTA, CDR2 FQGNSA. The CDR3 consists of 15 residues. J lost 0 bases, V lost 3 bases, and 4 bases had no gene match.

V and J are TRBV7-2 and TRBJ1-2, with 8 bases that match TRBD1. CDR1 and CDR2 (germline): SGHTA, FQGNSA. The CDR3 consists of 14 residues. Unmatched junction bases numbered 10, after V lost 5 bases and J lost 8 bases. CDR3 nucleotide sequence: TGTGCCAGCAGCCCACGGACAGGGAGGGACGGCTACACCTTC. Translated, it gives CASSPRTGRDGYTF.

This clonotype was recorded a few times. The CDR3 region has the DNA TGCACCACCGGGGCCCCGGGTGAAAAACTGTTTTTT. Translated, it gives CTTGAPGEKLFF. The chain employs TRBV20-1 and TRBJ1-4; D possibly corresponds to TRBD1 (5 bases). Germline assignment: CDR1 DFQATT and CDR2 SNEGSKA (reference sequence). This CDR3 comprises 12 residues.

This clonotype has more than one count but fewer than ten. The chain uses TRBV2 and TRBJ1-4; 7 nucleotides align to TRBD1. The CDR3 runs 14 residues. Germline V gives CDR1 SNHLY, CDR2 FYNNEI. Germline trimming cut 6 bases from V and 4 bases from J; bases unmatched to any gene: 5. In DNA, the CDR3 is TGTGCCAGCAGGGGGACAGCGGGTAATGAAAAACTGTTTTTT. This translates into CASRGTAGNEKLFF. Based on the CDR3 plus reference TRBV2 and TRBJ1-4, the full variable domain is EPEVTQTPSHQVTQMGQEVILRCVPISNHLYFYWYRQILGQKVEFLVSFYNNEISEKSEIFDDQFSVERPDGSNFTLKIRSTKLEDSAMYFCASRGTAGNEKLFFGSGTQLSVL.

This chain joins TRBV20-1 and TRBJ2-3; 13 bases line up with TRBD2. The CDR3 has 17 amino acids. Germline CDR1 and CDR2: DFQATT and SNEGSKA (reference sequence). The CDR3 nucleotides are TGCAGCGACCGAAGGACTAGCGGGGGTGCTAGCACAGATACGCAGTATTTT. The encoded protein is CSDRRTSGGASTDTQYF.

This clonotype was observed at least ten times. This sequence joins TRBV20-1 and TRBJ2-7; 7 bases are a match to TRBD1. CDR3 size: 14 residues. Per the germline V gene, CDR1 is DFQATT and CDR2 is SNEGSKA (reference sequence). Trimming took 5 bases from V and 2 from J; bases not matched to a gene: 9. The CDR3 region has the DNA TGCAGTGCTGTCCGGGACAGTGTTCCCTACGAGCAGTACTTC. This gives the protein CSAVRDSVPYEQYF.

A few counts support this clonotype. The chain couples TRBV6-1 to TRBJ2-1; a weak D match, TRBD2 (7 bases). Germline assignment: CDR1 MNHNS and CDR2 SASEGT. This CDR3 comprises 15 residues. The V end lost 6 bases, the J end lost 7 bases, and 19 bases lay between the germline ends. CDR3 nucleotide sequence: TGTGCCAGCAGCCCCAAGGGGGGAGGGGGGAATGAGCAGTTCTTC. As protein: CASSPKGGGGNEQFF.

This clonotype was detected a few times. The CDR3 DNA is TGCAGTGCTAGCTTGAGGGCGCGTTTCTATGGCTACACCTTC. Its protein is CSASLRARFYGYTF. The V gene is TRBV20-1, the J gene TRBJ1-2; D is ambiguous. V was shortened by 3 bases and J by 4 bases, with 15 bases between the two germline ends. The CDR3 is made up of 14 amino acids. Germline-derived CDR1 and CDR2 are DFQATT and SNEGSKA (reference sequence).